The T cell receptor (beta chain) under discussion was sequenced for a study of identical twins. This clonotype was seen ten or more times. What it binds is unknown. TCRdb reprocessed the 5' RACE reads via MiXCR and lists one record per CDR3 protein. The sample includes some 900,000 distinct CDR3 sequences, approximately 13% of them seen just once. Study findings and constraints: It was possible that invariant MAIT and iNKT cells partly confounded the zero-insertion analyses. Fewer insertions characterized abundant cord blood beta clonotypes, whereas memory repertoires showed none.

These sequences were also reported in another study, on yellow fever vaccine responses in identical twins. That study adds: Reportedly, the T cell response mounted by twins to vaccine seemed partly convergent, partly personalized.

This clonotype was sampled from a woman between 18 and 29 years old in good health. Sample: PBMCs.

The CDR3 DNA is TGTGCCAGCAGCTTGACAGGCACCGACCTGAACGAGCAGTACTTC. This sequence encodes CASSLTGTDLNEQYF. The chain recombines TRBV5-5 with TRBJ2-7; TRBD1 might be the D (5 bases). The CDR3 is 15 residues long. Germline-derived CDR1 and CDR2 are SGHKS and YYEKEE (reference sequence). Trimming stripped 1 base from V and 5 bases from J, with 16 bases between.